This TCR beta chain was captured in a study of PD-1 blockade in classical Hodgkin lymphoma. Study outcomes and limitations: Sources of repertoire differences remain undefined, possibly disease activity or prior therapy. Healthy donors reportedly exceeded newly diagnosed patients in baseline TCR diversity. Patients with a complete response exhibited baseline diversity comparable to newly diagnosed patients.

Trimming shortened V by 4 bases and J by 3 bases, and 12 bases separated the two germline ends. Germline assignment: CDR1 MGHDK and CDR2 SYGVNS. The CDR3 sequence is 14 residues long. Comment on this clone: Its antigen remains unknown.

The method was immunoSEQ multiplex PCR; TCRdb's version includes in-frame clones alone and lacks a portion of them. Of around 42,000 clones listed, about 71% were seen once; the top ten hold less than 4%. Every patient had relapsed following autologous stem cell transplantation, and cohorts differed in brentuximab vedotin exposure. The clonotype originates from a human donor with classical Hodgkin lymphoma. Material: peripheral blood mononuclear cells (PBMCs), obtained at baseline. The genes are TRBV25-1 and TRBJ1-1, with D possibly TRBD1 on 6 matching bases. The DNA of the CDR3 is TGTGCCAGCAGTGCTTACAAGGGGGACACTGAAGCTTTCTTT. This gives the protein CASSAYKGDTEAFF.